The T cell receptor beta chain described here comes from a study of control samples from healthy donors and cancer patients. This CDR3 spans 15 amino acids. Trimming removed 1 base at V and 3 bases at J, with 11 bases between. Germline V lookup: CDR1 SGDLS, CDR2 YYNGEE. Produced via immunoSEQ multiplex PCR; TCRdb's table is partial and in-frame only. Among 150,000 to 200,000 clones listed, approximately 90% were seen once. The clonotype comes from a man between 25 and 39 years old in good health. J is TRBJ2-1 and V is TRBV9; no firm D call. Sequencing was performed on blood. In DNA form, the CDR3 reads TGTGCCAGCAGCGTACAAGTGGGCGGCTACAATGAGCAGTTCTTC. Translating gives CASSVQVGGYNEQFF.